These 20 T cell receptor beta chains share one sample of origin, sequenced in a study of yellow fever vaccine responses in identical twins. TCRdb ran MiXCR on the RT-PCR reads and lists one entry per CDR3 protein. The repertoire has thousands of distinct CDR3 sequences, about 81% of them found once; the top ten carry about 5.7%. The specimen was T cells from blood (PBMCs), unsorted or a sorted subset (not recorded which), collected before or after yellow fever vaccination (not recorded which). Every receptor here comes from a woman in her late teens or twenties who received the yellow fever vaccine.

V is TRBV9 and J is TRBJ2-1, with 10 bases lining up with TRBD2. J was trimmed by 8 bases and V by 4 bases; bases with no gene match: 9. The germline V gene has CDR1 SGDLS and CDR2 YYNGEE. The CDR3 spans 15 residues. CDR3 in amino acids: CASSPGTSVLDEQFF. DNA of the CDR3: TGTGCCAGCAGCCCCGGGACTAGCGTTTTAGATGAGCAGTTCTTC. Full variable domain (missing parts from reference TRBV9 and TRBJ2-1): DSGVTQTPKHLITATGQRVTLRCSPRSGDLSVYWYQQSLDQGLQFLIQYYNGEERAKGNILERFSAQQFPDLHSELNLSSLELGDSALYFCASSPGTSVLDEQFFGPGTRLTVL.

The rearrangement links TRBV12-3 or TRBV12-4 to TRBJ2-4, with D tentatively TRBD2 (6 bases). V dropped 4 bases and J dropped 8 bases, with 15 bases sitting between them. There are 14 residues in the CDR3. As DNA, the CDR3 is TGTGCCAGCAGTTGGGATCCCCGCGGGGACATTCAGTACTTC. Translation: CASSWDPRGDIQYF.

The rearrangement joins TRBV6-4 to TRBJ2-3, with D hard to call. Germline CDR1 is MRHNA and CDR2 is SNTAGT. Trimming pared 0 bases from V and 8 bases from J, leaving 9 bases between. CDR3 size: 13 residues. CDR3 region: CASSDSSVGTQYF. CDR3 nucleotides: TGTGCCAGCAGTGACTCGTCTGTCGGTACGCAGTATTTT.

This clonotype was picked up a small number of times. The gene calls are TRBV20-1 and TRBJ1-1; D not certain. The CDR3 sequence is 12 residues long. In germline, CDR1 is DFQATT, CDR2 SNEGSKA (reference sequence). Between the trimmed V and J ends, which lost 3 bases and 3 bases, there was a span of 8 bases. CDR3 residues: CSASRKDTEAFF. The DNA for the CDR3 is TGCAGTGCTAGCAGAAAGGACACTGAAGCTTTCTTT.

The rearrangement links TRBV5-3 to TRBJ1-1, with a weak D call TRBD1 (6 bases). TRBV5-3 is an ORF; its function is uncertain. The V end was cut by 4 bases, the J end by 1 base, with 11 bases between. This CDR3 contains 14 residues. The CDR3: CARSLRTENTEAFF. Here the CDR3 DNA reads TGTGCCAGAAGCCTAAGGACAGAGAACACTGAAGCTTTCTTT.

The rearrangement uses TRBV6-1 and TRBJ2-2, with D perhaps matching TRBD1 or TRBD2 (5 bases each). Per germline, CDR1 MNHNS and CDR2 SASEGT. The germline V and J ends were trimmed by 2 bases and 3 bases, with 10 bases remaining between them. This CDR3 is built from 15 residues. For the CDR3, the DNA is TGTGCCAGCAGTGAAAAGGGACCGGACACCGGGGAGCTGTTTTTT. Protein product: CASSEKGPDTGELFF.

The V call is TRBV13, the J call TRBJ1-4; perhaps TRBD1 as D (5 bases). Germline values: CDR1 PRHDT, CDR2 FYEKMQ (reference sequence). The V gene lost 5 bases and the J gene lost 3 bases, with 10 bases spanning the gap. The CDR3 has 14 amino acids. CDR3: CASSPGRANEKLFF. The DNA of the CDR3 is TGTGCCAGCAGCCCCGGCAGGGCTAATGAAAAACTGTTTTTT.

V is TRBV13 and J is TRBJ2-1, with a weak D call TRBD2 (6 bases). Germline assignment: CDR1 PRHDT and CDR2 FYEKMQ (reference sequence). V lost 7 bases and J 7 bases, leaving 17 bases between the germline ends. The CDR3 is 14 residues long. The CDR3 DNA is TGTGCCAGCACAGATCGGGGAGGCGGGAATGAGCAGTTCTTC. Translation: CASTDRGGGNEQFF.

This clonotype appeared a few times. This chain joins TRBV6-1 and TRBJ1-1, with 7 bases identical to TRBD1. The CDR3 runs 13 residues. V gave up 6 bases and J gave up 6 bases; unmatched junction bases: 7. Germline CDR1 MNHNS, CDR2 SASEGT. The CDR3 DNA sequence: TGTGCCAGCAGCCTAGACAGGGATTCTGAAGCTTTCTTT. This gives the protein CASSLDRDSEAFF.

The sample holds one count of this clonotype. The chain employs TRBV7-9 and TRBJ1-2; no reliable D call. This CDR3 spans 15 amino acids. V was pared by 1 base and J by 4 bases, with 13 bases between. From germline, CDR1 is SEHNR and CDR2 FQNEAQ (reference sequence). DNA of the CDR3: TGTGCCAGCAGCTTAGATCACGGATACGGCTATGGCTACACCTTC. This encodes CASSLDHGYGYGYTF. The full variable domain, its missing parts supplied by reference TRBV7-9 and TRBJ1-2, is DTGVSQNPRHKITKRGQNVTFRCDPISEHNRLYWYRQTLGQGPEFLTYFQNEAQLEKSRLLSDRFSAERPKGSFSTLEIQRTEQGDSAMYLCASSLDHGYGYGYTFGSGTRLTVV.

This clonotype was seen a handful of times. The genes are TRBV28 and TRBJ2-3; 9 bases agree with TRBD1. CDR1 is MDHEN and CDR2 is SYDVKM in the germline V gene. This CDR3 has 15 amino acids. Losses at the gene ends were 4 bases for V and 5 bases for J; bases not matched to a gene: 7. CDR3 in DNA: TGTGCCAGCAGTTCAAGGGACAGGGTCAAAGATACGCAGTATTTT. Translating gives CASSSRDRVKDTQYF.

The J gene is TRBJ1-1, the V gene TRBV7-6; D ambiguous. The CDR3 length is 13 residues. Germline V gene sequence: CDR1 SGHVS, CDR2 FNYEAQ. V was shortened by 10 bases and J by 2 bases, with 14 bases between the two germline ends. CDR3 bases: TGTGCCACCAATGGGGAGGGAAACACTGAAGCTTTCTTT. Translating gives CATNGEGNTEAFF. Supplemented by reference TRBV7-6 and TRBJ1-1, the full variable domain reads GAGVSQSPRYKVTKRGQDVALRCDPISGHVSLYWYRQALGQGPEFLTYFNYEAQQDKSGLPNDRFSAERPEGSISTLTIQRTEQRDSAMYRCATNGEGNTEAFFGQGTRLTVV.

V and J are TRBV11-3 and TRBJ1-5, with TRBD1 as a possible D gene (5 bases). The CDR3 extends over 15 amino acids. The germline V and J ends were trimmed by 0 bases and 8 bases, with 14 bases remaining between them. Germline V gene data show CDR1 as SGHNT and CDR2 as YENEEA. CDR3 nucleotide sequence: TGTGCCAGCAGCTTAGACAGGGCGGAGAACAAGCCCCAGCATTTT. As protein: CASSLDRAENKPQHF.

The gene calls are TRBV5-6 and TRBJ1-1, with D perhaps TRBD1 (6 bases). Per germline, CDR1 SGHDT and CDR2 YYEEEE. V lost 2 bases, J lost 6 bases, and 20 bases lay in between. The CDR3 is made up of 16 amino acids. CDR3 nucleotide sequence: TGTGCCAGCAGCTTTGGACTCCTCGACAGGACTGCTGAAGCTTTCTTT. Its protein is CASSFGLLDRTAEAFF.

The CDR3 DNA reads as TGCAGCGTTGAAGTAGACGACAGTCTCATGAACACTGAAGCTTTCTTT. Protein: CSVEVDDSLMNTEAFF. The chain has TRBV29-1 and TRBJ1-1; TRBD1 might be the D (5 bases). Germline V gives CDR1 SQVTM, CDR2 ANQGSEA. The CDR3 is made up of 16 amino acids. Between the trimmed V and J ends, which lost 1 base and 0 bases, there was a span of 15 bases. Using reference TRBV29-1 and TRBJ1-1 for the parts outside the CDR3, the full variable domain is SAVISQKPSRDICQRGTSLTIQCQVDSQVTMMFWYRQQPGQSLTLIATANQGSEATYESGFVIDKFPISRPNLTFSTLTVSNMSPEDSSIYLCSVEVDDSLMNTEAFFGQGTRLTVV.

This rearrangement joins TRBV13 to TRBJ2-1; D not resolved. V lost 5 bases, J lost 0 bases, and 14 bases lay in between. Germline V gives CDR1 PRHDT, CDR2 FYEKMQ (reference sequence). The CDR3 length is 16 residues. The CDR3 loop is CASSPRWKSSYNEQFF. DNA of the CDR3: TGTGCCAGCAGCCCTAGGTGGAAGAGCTCCTACAATGAGCAGTTCTTC. The full variable domain, with the rest looked up from reference TRBV13 and TRBJ2-1, is AAGVIQSPRHLIKEKRETATLKCYPIPRHDTVYWYQQGPGQDPQFLISFYEKMQSDKGSIPDRFSAQQFSDYHSELNMSSLELGDSALYFCASSPRWKSSYNEQFFGPGTRLTVL.

This clonotype was detected once. At one boundary the junction diverges from the germline segment, which might be a read error. This chain connects TRBV14 to TRBJ2-2; TRBD2 matches at 12 bases. There are 17 residues in the CDR3. Germline CDR1 SGHDN, CDR2 FVKESK. For the CDR3, the DNA is TGTGCCAGCAGCCACCAGACTAGCGGGAGTTACACCGGGGATCTGTTTTTT. Its protein product is CASSHQTSGSYTGDLFF.

This clonotype was recorded once. This chain connects TRBV12-3 or TRBV12-4 to TRBJ1-2, with 12 bases matching TRBD1. This CDR3 has 19 amino acids. V was clipped by 5 bases and J by 0 bases; unmatched bases: 13. CDR3 in amino acids: CASSPNPGDRGPANYGYTF. DNA for the CDR3: TGTGCCAGCAGTCCTAACCCGGGGGACAGGGGGCCGGCTAACTATGGCTACACCTTC.

V is TRBV9 and J is TRBJ2-3; D gene ambiguous. Between the trimmed V and J ends, which lost 6 bases and 1 base, there was a span of 9 bases. The CDR3 spans 13 residues. CDR1 and CDR2 from the germline V gene are SGDLS and YYNGEE. The CDR3 nucleotides are TGTGCCAGCAACACGGACCGCACAGATACGCAGTATTTT. Protein product: CASNTDRTDTQYF.

This clonotype was detected once. This chain joins TRBV12-3 or TRBV12-4 and TRBJ1-1; possibly TRBD1 for D (5 bases). The CDR3 is made up of 14 amino acids. The ends were cut back, 6 bases at V and 1 base at J, with 12 bases in the middle. CDR3 amino acids: CASRPRQRNTEAFF. The CDR3 region has the DNA TGTGCCAGCAGACCACGACAGAGGAACACTGAAGCTTTCTTT.